This T cell receptor (beta chain) was sequenced during a study of T cells after yellow fever vaccination. Study context: Preparation of fractions with low cell numbers was performed using SMART-Seq v4 Ultra Low Input.

This clonotype was detected a few times. Antigen unknown. The length of the CDR3 is 13 residues. V lost 5 bases and J 3 bases, leaving 10 bases between the germline ends. CDR1 SEHNR and CDR2 FQNEAQ come from the germline V gene (reference sequence). Findings of the study overall: FACS-sorted repertoires might harbor abundant contaminating clonotypes from the bulk population. Reappearance after the booster was seen for most primary-vaccination clones, at 95% to 98% CD4 and 88% CD8.

UMIs were added to TCR cDNA along with a universal primer site when it was made by 5'RACE template switching. TCRdb redid the calling of the 5' RACE reads with MiXCR, one entry per CDR3 protein. The table includes some 400,000 distinct CDR3 sequences, roughly a sixth detected once. The sample was PBMCs, taken before the yellow fever booster vaccination. The genes are TRBV7-9 and TRBJ2-5; the D is unclear. The TCR originated in a man aged 18 to 35 who received the YFV17D yellow fever vaccine. The chain's CDR3 is CASSESPEETQYF. In DNA, the CDR3 is TGTGCCAGCAGCGAATCGCCTGAAGAGACCCAGTACTTC.